The present T cell receptor (beta chain) was sequenced within a study of shared clonotypes between healthy human individuals. The wider study: Three plates each covered CD4 naive and memory; CD8 naive two, CD8 memory one.

About this clone: Its antigen is as yet unknown. Within the sample, other DNA sequences also encode this same CDR3.

Findings and caveats of the study: Four donors shared approximately 5% of their naive CD4 clonotypes.

The assay used deep level. The authors distributed each subset's genomic DNA evenly over several immunoSEQ plates. Some clones are missing from TCRdb's copy, which holds only in-frame ones; the method was immunoSEQ multiplex PCR. The repertoire includes roughly 2,500,000 clones, approximately 93% of them detected once, and roughly 0.39% sits in the top ten. CDR1 and CDR2 (germline): KGHSH, LQKENI. V gave up 3 bases and J gave up 4 bases, with 3 bases separating them. The CDR3 totals 12 residues. Sequenced material: naive CD4+ T cells from PBMCs. Subset indicated: CD45RA+ positively selected. V usage is TRBV18 and J usage is TRBJ2-2; no firm D call. The TCR originated in a young man in good health. Some clones in this sample may be carry-over from other donors' samples. The CDR3 region has the DNA TGTGCCAGCTCACCGGGCACCGGGGAGCTGTTTTTT. Protein: CASSPGTGELFF.